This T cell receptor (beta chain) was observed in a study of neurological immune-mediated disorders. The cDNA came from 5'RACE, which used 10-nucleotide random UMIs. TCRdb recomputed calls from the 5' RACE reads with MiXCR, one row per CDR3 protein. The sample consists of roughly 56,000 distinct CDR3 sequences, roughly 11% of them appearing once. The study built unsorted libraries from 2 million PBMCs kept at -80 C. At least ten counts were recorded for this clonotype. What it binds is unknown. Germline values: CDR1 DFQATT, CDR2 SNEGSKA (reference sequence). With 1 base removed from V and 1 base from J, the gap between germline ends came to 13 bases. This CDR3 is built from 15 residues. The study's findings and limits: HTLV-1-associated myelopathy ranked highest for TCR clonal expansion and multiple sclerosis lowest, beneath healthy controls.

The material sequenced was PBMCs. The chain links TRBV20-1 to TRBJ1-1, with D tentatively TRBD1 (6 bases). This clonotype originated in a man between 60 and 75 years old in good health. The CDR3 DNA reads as TGCAGTGCTAGAGGGGGGGGGCGAGCGAACACTGAAGCTTTCTTT. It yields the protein CSARGGGRANTEAFF.